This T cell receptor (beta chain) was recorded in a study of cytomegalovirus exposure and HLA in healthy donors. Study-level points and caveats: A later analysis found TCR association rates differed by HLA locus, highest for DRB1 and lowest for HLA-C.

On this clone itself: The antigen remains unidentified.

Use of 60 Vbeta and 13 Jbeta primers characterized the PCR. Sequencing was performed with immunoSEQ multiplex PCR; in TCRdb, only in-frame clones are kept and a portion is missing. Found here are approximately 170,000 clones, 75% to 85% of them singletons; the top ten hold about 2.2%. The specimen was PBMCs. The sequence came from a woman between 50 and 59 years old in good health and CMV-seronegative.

The CDR3 sequence is CASSLSKGMNTEAFF. The CDR3 nucleotides are TGTGCCAGCAGTTTATCCAAGGGGATGAACACTGAAGCTTTCTTT. The rearrangement links TRBV27 to TRBJ1-1; D possibly corresponds to TRBD1 (5 bases). Deletions cut 0 bases from V and 0 bases from J, with 8 bases between. In germline, CDR1 is MNHEY, CDR2 SMNVEV (reference sequence). The CDR3 covers 15 residues.